This is a list of T cell receptor beta chains from one sample in a study of Graves' ophthalmopathy and Graves' hyperthyroidism. TCRdb ran MiXCR on the multiplex PCR reads and lists one entry per CDR3 protein. This table holds fewer than 600,000 distinct CDR3 sequences, 13% to 15% found once. The sample was blood. The source of these receptors is a woman aged 25 to 39 with Graves' ophthalmopathy. Both conserved end residues are part of each CDR3. The D gene is left open where the match is weak. The listing skips clone size in some rows; elsewhere it reads once, few, many or a size class.

d_call: -
v_call: TRBV30
clone_size: many
j_call: TRBJ1-2
cdr3_aa: CAWIDRNYGYTF
cdr3_nt: TGTGCCTGGATCGACAGGAACTATGGCTACACCTTC

d_call: TRBD1
v_call: TRBV6-5
clone_size: many
j_call: TRBJ1-1
cdr3_aa: CASSSPGGGLIAFF
cdr3_nt: TGTGCCAGCAGTTCCCCGGGAGGGGGCTTAATCGCTTTCTTT

d_call: TRBD1
v_call: TRBV7-9
clone_size: many
j_call: TRBJ2-7
cdr3_aa: CATTSWDRGGSF
cdr3_nt: TGTGCCACTACCTCTTGGGACAGGGGAGGGAGCTTC

d_call: -
v_call: TRBV11-2
clone_size: many
j_call: TRBJ1-5
cdr3_aa: CASSLEVGQPQHF
cdr3_nt: TGTGCCAGCAGCTTAGAGGTGGGTCAGCCCCAGCATTTT

d_call: -
v_call: TRBV19
clone_size: many
j_call: TRBJ2-2
cdr3_aa: CASSVVRGDTGELFF
cdr3_nt: TGTGCCAGTAGTGTCGTACGGGGCGACACCGGGGAGCTGTTTTTT

d_call: -
v_call: TRBV2
clone_size: many
j_call: TRBJ1-5
cdr3_aa: CASSLWGNQPQHF
cdr3_nt: TGTGCCAGCAGCCTTTGGGGCAATCAGCCCCAGCATTTT

d_call: TRBD1
v_call: TRBV20-1
clone_size: -
j_call: TRBJ2-7
cdr3_aa: CSAQGGQGILGEQYF
cdr3_nt: TGCAGTGCGCAGGGGGGACAGGGGATTTTGGGCGAGCAGTACTTC

d_call: -
v_call: TRBV12-3/TRBV12-4
clone_size: many
j_call: TRBJ1-2
cdr3_aa: CASSFISAGPNYGYTF
cdr3_nt: TGTGCCAGCAGTTTCATCTCGGCAGGGCCTAACTATGGCTACACCTTC

d_call: -
v_call: TRBV25-1
clone_size: many
j_call: TRBJ2-7
cdr3_aa: CASSESSWGDEQYF
cdr3_nt: TGTGCCAGCAGTGAATCGTCATGGGGCGACGAGCAGTACTTC

d_call: TRBD1
v_call: TRBV6-2/TRBV6-3
clone_size: -
j_call: TRBJ2-7
cdr3_aa: CASSHQGQRSYEQYF
cdr3_nt: TGTGCCAGCAGTCACCAGGGACAGCGCTCCTACGAGCAGTACTTC

d_call: -
v_call: TRBV20-1
clone_size: -
j_call: TRBJ1-5
cdr3_aa: CSAPRGGVGDQPQHF
cdr3_nt: TGCAGTGCCCCGAGGGGTGGGGTTGGGGATCAGCCCCAGCATTTT

d_call: -
v_call: TRBV7-3
clone_size: many
j_call: TRBJ2-2
cdr3_aa: CASSLMGGELFF
cdr3_nt: TGTGCCAGCAGCTTAATGGGCGGGGAGCTGTTTTTT

d_call: -
v_call: TRBV20-1
clone_size: -
j_call: TRBJ1-1
cdr3_aa: CSAITNTEAFF
cdr3_nt: TGCAGTGCTATAACGAACACTGAAGCTTTCTTT

d_call: TRBD1
v_call: TRBV27
clone_size: many
j_call: TRBJ1-5
cdr3_aa: CASSLVGQGAISNQPQHF
cdr3_nt: TGTGCCAGCAGTTTAGTGGGACAGGGGGCTATAAGCAATCAGCCCCAGCATTTT

d_call: TRBD2
v_call: TRBV5-1
clone_size: many
j_call: TRBJ2-7
cdr3_aa: CASKTGTSGSIYEQYF
cdr3_nt: TGCGCCAGCAAGACCGGGACTAGCGGGAGTATCTACGAGCAGTACTTC

d_call: -
v_call: TRBV3-1
clone_size: few
j_call: TRBJ1-5
cdr3_aa: CASSPAGGLGLSQPQHF
cdr3_nt: TGTGCCAGCAGCCCAGCTGGGGGCCTCGGCCTTAGTCAGCCCCAGCATTTT

d_call: TRBD1
v_call: TRBV24-1
clone_size: -
j_call: TRBJ1-5
cdr3_aa: CATSDLTGAQPQHF
cdr3_nt: TGTGCCACCAGTGATCTTACAGGGGCGCAGCCCCAGCATTTT

d_call: TRBD2
v_call: TRBV27
clone_size: many
j_call: TRBJ2-5
cdr3_aa: CASTLNGGGQETQYF
cdr3_nt: TGTGCCAGCACCCTAAACGGCGGGGGCCAAGAGACCCAGTACTTC

d_call: TRBD1
v_call: TRBV2
clone_size: many
j_call: TRBJ1-5
cdr3_aa: CASSLDRVVGQPQHF
cdr3_nt: TGTGCCAGCAGTCTGGACAGGGTGGTTGGTCAGCCCCAGCATTTT

d_call: TRBD1
v_call: TRBV19
clone_size: many
j_call: TRBJ2-7
cdr3_aa: CASSMATGGPAYEQYF
cdr3_nt: TGTGCCAGTAGTATGGCGACAGGGGGTCCCGCCTACGAGCAGTACTTC

d_call: TRBD1
v_call: TRBV27
clone_size: many
j_call: TRBJ1-5
cdr3_aa: CASSSSGTVTNQPQHF
cdr3_nt: TGTGCCAGCAGTTCATCCGGGACAGTCACCAATCAGCCCCAGCATTTT

d_call: TRBD2
v_call: TRBV27
clone_size: many
j_call: TRBJ2-7
cdr3_aa: CASWGTRKYF
cdr3_nt: TGTGCCAGTTGGGGGACTAGAAAGTACTTC

d_call: -
v_call: TRBV20-1
clone_size: few
j_call: TRBJ1-5
cdr3_aa: CSATQRWGNQPQHF
cdr3_nt: TGCAGTGCTACCCAACGTTGGGGCAATCAGCCCCAGCATTTT

d_call: -
v_call: TRBV5-1
clone_size: few
j_call: TRBJ2-7
cdr3_aa: CASSSVGGETYEQYF
cdr3_nt: TGCGCCAGCAGCTCCGTCGGAGGGGAGACCTACGAGCAGTACTTC

d_call: -
v_call: TRBV28
clone_size: many
j_call: TRBJ1-5
cdr3_aa: CASSLPGQPQHF
cdr3_nt: TGTGCCAGCAGCTTACCCGGACAGCCCCAGCATTTT

d_call: TRBD2
v_call: TRBV7-9
clone_size: many
j_call: TRBJ2-5
cdr3_aa: CASSLMQRDGETQYF
cdr3_nt: TGTGCCAGCAGCTTAATGCAGCGGGATGGGGAGACCCAGTACTTC